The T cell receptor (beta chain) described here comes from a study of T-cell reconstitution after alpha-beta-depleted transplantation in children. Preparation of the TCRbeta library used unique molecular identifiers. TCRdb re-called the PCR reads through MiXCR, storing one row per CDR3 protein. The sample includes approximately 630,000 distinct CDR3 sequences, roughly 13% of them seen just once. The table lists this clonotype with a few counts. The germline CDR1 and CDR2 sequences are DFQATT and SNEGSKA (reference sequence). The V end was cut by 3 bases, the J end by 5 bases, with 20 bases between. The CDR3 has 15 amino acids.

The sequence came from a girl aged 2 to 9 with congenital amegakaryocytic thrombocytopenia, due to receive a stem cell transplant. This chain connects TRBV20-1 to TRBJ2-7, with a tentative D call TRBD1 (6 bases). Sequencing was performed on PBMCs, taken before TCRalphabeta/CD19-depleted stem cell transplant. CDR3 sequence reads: CSARIPQGMGHEQYF. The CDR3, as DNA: TGCAGTGCTAGGATACCACAGGGTATGGGGCACGAGCAGTACTTC.